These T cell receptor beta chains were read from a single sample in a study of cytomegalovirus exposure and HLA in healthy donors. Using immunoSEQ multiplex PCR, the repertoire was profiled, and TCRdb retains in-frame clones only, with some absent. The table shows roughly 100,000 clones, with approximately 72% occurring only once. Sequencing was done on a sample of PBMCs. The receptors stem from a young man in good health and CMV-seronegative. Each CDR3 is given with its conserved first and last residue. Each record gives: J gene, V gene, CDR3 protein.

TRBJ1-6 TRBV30 CAWTGIGNSPLHF
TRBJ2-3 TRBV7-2 CASSLARGRGRTDTQYF
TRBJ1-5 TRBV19 CASRTIRTGSNQPQHF
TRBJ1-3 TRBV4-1 CASSQGFIQGSGNTIYF
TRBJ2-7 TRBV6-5 CASSYRRDRGYEQYF
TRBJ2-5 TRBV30 CAWSVGGWETQYF
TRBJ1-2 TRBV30 CAWSVPGIGRYGYTF
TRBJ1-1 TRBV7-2 CASSLVPESDTEAFF
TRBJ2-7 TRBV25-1 CASNTGYQQYF
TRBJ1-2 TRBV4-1 CASSQEVGQGNYGYTF
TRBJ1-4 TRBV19 CASSMNRNEKLFF
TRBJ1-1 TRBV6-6 CASSTTLDTEAFF
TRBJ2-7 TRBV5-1 CASSLRSGGPYEQYF
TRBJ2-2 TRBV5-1 CASGRGTGELFF
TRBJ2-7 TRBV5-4 CASSLRQGPYEQYF
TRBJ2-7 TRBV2 CASILTDRGYEQYF